A selection of T cell receptor beta chains follows, all from one sample in a study of blood T cell repertoires in COVID-19. Sequenced by immunoSEQ multiplex PCR; TCRdb stores in-frame clones only, minus some. Of some 300,000 clones in the sample, approximately 90% are singletons; the top ten hold 8% to 10%. Sequences were obtained from PBMCs or T cells enriched from blood (not recorded which). The receptor set was obtained from a woman aged 40 to 50 who had recovered from COVID-19. CDR3s include the opening cysteine and the closing phenylalanine or tryptophan. The order of the fields is D gene, V gene, clone size, J gene, CDR3 DNA, CDR3 protein. The D gene is left open where the match is weak. Rows give clone size only sometimes, using once, few, many, or a class for an expanded clone.

>.|TRBV30|once|TRBJ2-7
TGTGCCTGGAGTCTGGTCAGCTCCTACGAGCAGTACTTC
CAWSLVSSYEQYF
>.|TRBV9|once|TRBJ1-1
TGTGCCAGCCGACGGACAGAGAACACTGAAGCTTTCTTT
CASRRTENTEAFF
>.|TRBV9|.|TRBJ1-6
TGTGCCAGCAGCGTAGGTGAGAGATATAATTCACCCCTCCACTTT
CASSVGERYNSPLHF
>.|TRBV7-3|.|TRBJ2-2
TGTGCCAGCAGCCCCCGTGTCACCGGGGAGCTGTTTTTT
CASSPRVTGELFF
>TRBD2|TRBV3-1/TRBV3-2|.|TRBJ2-3
TGTGCCAGCAGCCCTTCGGGGGGACTACTCACAGATACGCAGTATTTT
CASSPSGGLLTDTQYF
>.|TRBV4-3|.|TRBJ1-6
TGCGCCAGCAGCCAAGCTATGATCGGGGGAGGGCGGAATTCACCCCTCCACTTT
CASSQAMIGGGRNSPLHF
>TRBD2|TRBV3-1/TRBV3-2|.|TRBJ2-7
TGTGCCAGCAGTTTCAGCGGGGGTCGCCTCGGGTACGAGCAGTACTTC
CASSFSGGRLGYEQYF
>TRBD2|TRBV4-3|.|TRBJ2-1
TGCGCCAGCAGCCAAGATGCTAGCGGGACTGAGCAGTTCTTC
CASSQDASGTEQFF
>TRBD1|TRBV7-9|.|TRBJ2-7
TGTGCCAGCAGTGACAGGGTGGGGCAGTACTTC
CASSDRVGQYF
>.|TRBV6-5|once|TRBJ1-5
TGTGCCAGCCAGGACAGACACAATCAGCCCCAGCATTTT
CASQDRHNQPQHF
>.|TRBV28|.|TRBJ1-5
TGTGCCAGCAGTATGGGGAGTGCGGGCAATCAGCCCCAGCATTTT
CASSMGSAGNQPQHF
>.|TRBV10-3|.|TRBJ2-2
TGTGCCATCAATCACAGGGGGGGAACCGGGGAGCTGTTTTTT
CAINHRGGTGELFF
>.|TRBV6-5|.|TRBJ1-1
TGTGCCAGCAGTTACGCGCAGGGGACCACTGAAGCTTTCTTT
CASSYAQGTTEAFF
>TRBD1|TRBV7-3|.|TRBJ1-6
TGTGCCAGCCATCTGACAGGGGGCGGCTATAATTCACCCCTCCACTTT
CASHLTGGGYNSPLHF
>TRBD2|TRBV5-1|.|TRBJ2-2
TGCGCCAGCAGCTTCCGGGGGGCCGGGGAGCTGTTTTTT
CASSFRGAGELFF
>.|TRBV19|.|TRBJ2-1
TGTGCCAGTAGTATCGGCGGATACGGGGACAATGAGCAGTTCTTC
CASSIGGYGDNEQFF
>TRBD1|TRBV3-1/TRBV3-2|few|TRBJ2-3
TGTGCCAGCAGCCAAGGGGACAGGGCCACAGATACGCAGTATTTT
CASSQGDRATDTQYF
>.|TRBV15|.|TRBJ2-2
TGTGCCACCAGCAGAGATCAGGCCACGAACACCGGGGAGCTGTTTTTT
CATSRDQATNTGELFF
>.|TRBV6-5|.|TRBJ1-5
TGTGCCAGCACCGGACAGATTAATCAGCCCCAGCATTTT
CASTGQINQPQHF
>.|TRBV24-1|.|TRBJ2-1
TGTGCCACCAGTGATTTACAGGGTTTCTACAATGAGCAGTTCTTC
CATSDLQGFYNEQFF